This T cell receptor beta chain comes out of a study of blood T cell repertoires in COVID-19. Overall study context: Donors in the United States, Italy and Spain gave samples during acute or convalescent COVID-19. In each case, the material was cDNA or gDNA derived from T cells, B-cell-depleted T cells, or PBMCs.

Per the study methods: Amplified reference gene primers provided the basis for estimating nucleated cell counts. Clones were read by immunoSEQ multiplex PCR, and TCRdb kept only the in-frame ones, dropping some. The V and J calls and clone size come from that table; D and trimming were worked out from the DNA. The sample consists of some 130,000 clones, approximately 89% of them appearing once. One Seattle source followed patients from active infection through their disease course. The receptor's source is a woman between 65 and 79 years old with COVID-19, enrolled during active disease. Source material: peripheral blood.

The CDR3 nucleotides read TGTGCCAGCAGTTACGACAGGGGGATCTTGAACACTGAAGCTTTCTTT. This gives the protein CASSYDRGILNTEAFF. V usage is TRBV6-5 and J usage is TRBJ1-1; 9 bases are shared with TRBD1. With 2 bases clipped from V and 0 bases from J, the junction kept 4 bases outside the gene matches. CDR3 length: 16 amino acids. The V gene's germline CDR1 is MNHEY and CDR2 SVGAGI.